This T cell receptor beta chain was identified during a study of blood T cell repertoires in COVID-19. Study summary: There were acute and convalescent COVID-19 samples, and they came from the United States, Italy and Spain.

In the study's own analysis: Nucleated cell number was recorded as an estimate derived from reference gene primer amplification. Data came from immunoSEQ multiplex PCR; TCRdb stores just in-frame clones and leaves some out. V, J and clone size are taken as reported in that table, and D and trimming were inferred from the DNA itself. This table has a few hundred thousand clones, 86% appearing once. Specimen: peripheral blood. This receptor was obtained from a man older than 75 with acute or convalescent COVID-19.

CDR3 nucleotide sequence: TGTGCCAGCAGCGCGGGACAGGGGGCCTACTATGGCTACACCTTC. It translates to CASSAGQGAYYGYTF. The J gene is TRBJ1-2, the V gene TRBV9; TRBD1 agrees at 12 bases. The CDR3 loop spans 15 amino acids. V dropped 3 bases and J dropped 3; count of bases not matched to a gene: 3. Germline V gene data show CDR1 as SGDLS and CDR2 as YYNGEE.